Below, 27 T cell receptor beta chains from the same sample are listed, as sequenced in a study of T cell responses to AZD1222 COVID-19 vaccine. Only in-frame clones appear in the TCRdb table, and some are missing; sequencing was by immunoSEQ multiplex PCR. The sample includes 150,000 to 200,000 clones, roughly 92% seen only once; the top ten take about 10%. Sequenced material: peripheral blood, taken on day 0 of AZD1222 vaccination. The receptors shown here come from an adult in good health.

The chain employs TRBV18 and TRBJ1-5; D perhaps matches TRBD1 (6 bases). CDR3 size: 15 residues. The germline V gene encodes CDR1 KGHSH and CDR2 LQKENI. Trimming took 6 bases from V and 11 from J, leaving 23 bases between them. The CDR3 sequence is CASSLRDMGFKAQHF. CDR3 nucleotides: TGTGCCAGCTCGCTCCGGGACATGGGCTTTAAAGCCCAGCATTTT.

The table lists this clone with a count of one. The chain links TRBV5-1 to TRBJ2-5, with 10 bases identical to TRBD1. The trim removed 3 bases at V and 5 bases at J, leaving 4 bases unmatched. The CDR3 is 14 amino acids. CDR1 and CDR2 (germline): SGHRS, YFSETQ. This CDR3 reads CASSWRDRGETQYF. DNA of the CDR3: TGCGCCAGCAGCTGGCGGGACAGGGGTGAGACCCAGTACTTC.

The chain employs TRBV7-2 and TRBJ1-2; D is undetermined. V was pared by 5 bases and J by 1 base, with 20 bases between. Germline CDR1 is SGHTA and CDR2 is FQGNSA. The CDR3 totals 17 residues. In nucleotides, the CDR3 is TGTGCCAGCAGCAATCTCTCGGGGAGGAGAGATAACTATGGCTACACCTTC. Amino acid sequence: CASSNLSGRRDNYGYTF.

The chain is built from TRBV9 and TRBJ1-4, with D possibly being TRBD1 (5 bases). Between the trimmed V and J ends, which lost 0 bases and 3 bases, there was a span of 9 bases. The CDR3 is 15 residues long. Germline assignment: CDR1 SGDLS and CDR2 YYNGEE. CDR3 in amino acids: CASSVDEGANEKLFF. Here the CDR3 DNA reads TGTGCCAGCAGCGTAGATGAAGGGGCTAATGAAAAACTGTTTTTT.

This clone turned up a few times. V gene TRBV30 combines with J gene TRBJ2-2, with TRBD1 matching over 9 bases. The CDR3 has 15 residues. Germline CDR1 is GTSNPN and CDR2 is SVGIG (reference sequence). J was trimmed by 3 bases and V by 0 bases; bases with no gene match: 2. The CDR3 spells CAWSVRDRDTGELFF. Written as DNA, the CDR3 is TGTGCCTGGAGTGTACGGGACAGGGACACCGGGGAGCTGTTTTTT.

The chain recombines TRBV7-9 with TRBJ2-2; TRBD2 matches 7 bases. V shed 4 bases, J shed 0 bases, and the junction held 5 bases outside the gene matches. This CDR3 has 16 residues. Germline CDR1 and CDR2: SEHNR and FQNEAQ (reference sequence). The CDR3 DNA reads TGTGCCAGCAGCTCGAGGGACTACTCGAACACCGGGGAGCTGTTTTTT. Amino acids: CASSSRDYSNTGELFF.

The V call is TRBV5-1, the J call TRBJ2-1; the match to TRBD1 covers 11 bases. V lost 0 bases and J lost 8; bases outside the gene matches: 4. This CDR3 is 15 amino acids long. CDR1 is SGHRS and CDR2 is YFSETQ in the germline V gene. CDR3 nucleotides: TGCGCCAGCAGCTTGGGGACAGGGGGCAGGGATGAGCAGTTCTTC. Translation gives CASSLGTGGRDEQFF.

This chain joins TRBV5-1 and TRBJ2-5; perhaps TRBD1 as D (5 bases). Per the germline V gene, CDR1 is SGHRS and CDR2 is YFSETQ. V lost 1 base and J lost 3, with 7 bases in between. CDR3 length: 13 residues. CDR3 sequence (DNA): TGCGCCAGCAGCTTGCTAGGGGAAGAGACCCAGTACTTC. Amino acid sequence: CASSLLGEETQYF.

J is TRBJ1-2 and V is TRBV29-1; the D is unclear. The V and J ends lost 4 bases and 5 bases respectively, with 8 bases between them. CDR3 size: 11 residues. Germline V gene data show CDR1 as SQVTM and CDR2 as ANQGSEA. CDR3 in DNA: TGCAGCGTTGGGGAATATTATGGCTACACCTTC. It translates to CSVGEYYGYTF. The whole variable domain, filled in from reference TRBV29-1 and TRBJ1-2, reads SAVISQKPSRDICQRGTSLTIQCQVDSQVTMMFWYRQQPGQSLTLIATANQGSEATYESGFVIDKFPISRPNLTFSTLTVSNMSPEDSSIYLCSVGEYYGYTFGSGTRLTVV.

The chain is built from TRBV6-5 and TRBJ2-2; D is unclear. Looked up from germline, CDR1 is MNHEY and CDR2 is SVGAGI. With 10 bases removed from V and 1 base from J, the gap between germline ends came to 7 bases. The CDR3 is made up of 12 amino acids. CDR3 sequence: CAIVGNTGELFF. In DNA, the CDR3 is TGTGCCATCGTAGGGAACACCGGGGAGCTGTTTTTT.

This rearrangement joins TRBV5-4 to TRBJ1-6; D is unresolved. The germline gives CDR1 SGHNT, CDR2 YYREEE (reference sequence). Deletions cut 0 bases from V and 6 bases from J, with 4 bases between. This CDR3 is 13 amino acids long. CDR3 sequence: CASSLVFNSPLHF. The CDR3 nucleotides are TGTGCCAGCAGCTTGGTTTTTAATTCACCCCTCCACTTT.

The count of this clone is one. This chain joins TRBV11-2 and TRBJ2-3; 7 bases match TRBD2. Germline CDR1 reads SGHAT; CDR2 reads FQNNGV. V was pared by 3 bases and J by 2 bases, with 5 bases of the junction left unmatched. This CDR3 spans 15 amino acids. The CDR3 coding sequence is TGTGCCAGCAGCTTTTTTGGGAGGGTCACAGATACGCAGTATTTT. Translation: CASSFFGRVTDTQYF.

Only one count was recorded for this clone. The rearrangement links TRBV19 to TRBJ2-2, with 8 bases fitting TRBD2. The CDR3 has 14 amino acids. The V gene end was trimmed by 3 bases and the J gene end by 6 bases; junction bases not matched to a gene: 3. Germline V gene lookup returns CDR1 LNHDA and CDR2 SQIVND (reference sequence). The CDR3 coding sequence is TGTGCCAGTAGTATGCGGGGGGACGCCGGGGAGCTGTTTTTT. It is translated as CASSMRGDAGELFF.

This clone occurred many times. The chain carries TRBV14 and TRBJ2-1; 7 bases are shared with TRBD2. V was pared by 3 bases and J by 0 bases, with 8 bases of the junction left unmatched. The germline V gene has CDR1 SGHDN and CDR2 FVKESK. The CDR3 is 17 amino acids. CDR3 loop: CASSHGLGRSSYNEQFF. CDR3 sequence (DNA): TGTGCCAGCAGCCACGGACTCGGGAGGAGCTCCTACAATGAGCAGTTCTTC.

The chain joins TRBV28 to TRBJ1-1; TRBD1 matches 7 bases. Losses at the gene ends were 6 bases for V and 4 bases for J; bases not matched to a gene: 11. The CDR3 runs to 15 residues. Per germline, CDR1 MDHEN and CDR2 SYDVKM. CDR3 sequence: CASSATGTVLTEAFF. CDR3 nucleotides: TGTGCCAGCAGCGCAACCGGGACAGTCCTCACTGAAGCTTTCTTT.

The CDR3 sequence is CASSQGIGTEAFF. CDR3 DNA: TGTGCCAGCAGCCAAGGGATTGGCACAGAAGCTTTCTTT. The chain couples TRBV3-1 (or the pseudogene TRBV3-2) to TRBJ1-1; D not resolved. This CDR3 contains 13 residues. Germline CDR1 is LGHDT and CDR2 is YNNKEL (reference sequence). Trimming removed 1 base at V and 8 bases at J, with 11 bases between.

For this clone: One junction end disagrees with the germline gene, perhaps due to a read error. CDR3 region: CASSLSPGFGNTIYF. The CDR3 coding sequence is TGTGCTAGCAGCCTCAGCCCTGGGTTCGGAAACACCATATATTTT. The rearrangement uses TRBV7-7 and TRBJ1-3; D gene uncertain. The CDR3 contains 15 residues. CDR1 and CDR2 from the germline V gene are SSHAT and FNYEAQ (reference sequence).

J is TRBJ1-1 and V is TRBV7-2; D remains unclear. Germline loops: CDR1 SGHTA, CDR2 FQGNSA. V lost 5 bases and J 5 bases, leaving 15 bases between the germline ends. The CDR3 is 14 amino acids. For the CDR3, the DNA is TGTGCCAGCAGCCCGACGTCGAGTGGAACTGAAGCTTTCTTT. Translating it yields CASSPTSSGTEAFF.

The V call is TRBV9, the J call TRBJ1-5, with D perhaps TRBD1 (5 bases). CDR1 SGDLS and CDR2 YYNGEE come from the germline V gene. The CDR3 has 15 residues. Trimming took 0 bases from V and 7 from J, leaving 14 bases between them. CDR3 sequence: CASSVDLGPLQPQHF. CDR3 sequence (DNA): TGTGCCAGCAGCGTAGATCTGGGACCGTTGCAGCCCCAGCATTTT. The complete variable domain, with remaining parts taken from reference TRBV9 and TRBJ1-5, reads DSGVTQTPKHLITATGQRVTLRCSPRSGDLSVYWYQQSLDQGLQFLIQYYNGEERAKGNILERFSAQQFPDLHSELNLSSLELGDSALYFCASSVDLGPLQPQHFGDGTRLSIL.

The gene calls are TRBV27 and TRBJ2-1; TRBD1 matches at 10 bases. CDR3 size: 15 residues. After removal of 5 bases from V and 4 bases from J, the junction contained 5 bases not matched to a gene. Germline V gives CDR1 MNHEY, CDR2 SMNVEV (reference sequence). As DNA, the CDR3 is TGTGCCAGCAGTGAGTCGGGACAGGGGTACAATGAGCAGTTCTTC. It encodes CASSESGQGYNEQFF.

The genes are TRBV6-5 and TRBJ2-5; maybe TRBD2 (6 bases). Germline V gene data show CDR1 as MNHEY and CDR2 as SVGAGI. The CDR3 length is 13 residues. V lost 4 bases and J 9 bases, leaving 15 bases between the germline ends. The CDR3 DNA reads TGTGCCAGCAGTTCACGGGACTCAGCGGCCCAGTACTTC. Protein sequence: CASSSRDSAAQYF.

This rearrangement joins TRBV7-3 to TRBJ2-3, with a possible D match to TRBD2 (5 bases). Germline V gene lookup returns CDR1 SGHTA and CDR2 FQGTGA. The length of the CDR3 is 15 residues. Trimming took off 5 bases at V and 0 bases at J, with 12 bases between the two ends. Here the CDR3 reads CASSVSGGSTDTQYF. CDR3 nucleotides: TGTGCCAGCAGCGTCTCAGGCGGGAGCACAGATACGCAGTATTTT. Using reference TRBV7-3 and TRBJ2-3 for the parts outside the CDR3, the full variable domain is GAGVSQTPSNKVTEKGKYVELRCDPISGHTALYWYRQSLGQGPEFLIYFQGTGAADDSGLPNDRFFAVRPEGSVSTLKIQRTERGDSAVYLCASSVSGGSTDTQYFGPGTRLTVL.

The chain recombines TRBV21-1 with TRBJ2-7. TRBV21-1 is designated a pseudogene. The CDR3 has 21 residues. CDR3 nucleotides: TGTGCCAGCAGCAAACCCGAACCGGGGCCGGTAGGACCTAAACAAGTTTACGAGCAGTACGTC. Its translation is CASSKPEPGPVGPKQVYEQYV.

V is TRBV27 and J is TRBJ2-7, with TRBD1 matching over 7 bases. The CDR3 consists of 13 residues. The ends lost 8 bases at V and 2 bases at J; junction bases unmatched: 6. Germline CDR1 MNHEY, CDR2 SMNVEV (reference sequence). CDR3 DNA sequence: TGTGCCAGCGGAAGAGGACAGGCCTACGAGCAGTACGTC. It translates to CASGRGQAYEQYV.

This chain connects TRBV19 to TRBJ2-1, with 8 bases matching TRBD2. V shed 0 bases, J shed 0 bases, and the junction held 4 bases outside the gene matches. This CDR3 has 17 residues. Germline values: CDR1 LNHDA, CDR2 SQIVND (reference sequence). The chain's CDR3 is CASSIEGLGSSYNEQFF. In DNA form, the CDR3 reads TGTGCCAGTAGTATAGAGGGACTAGGCAGCTCCTACAATGAGCAGTTCTTC.

The chain joins TRBV20-1 to TRBJ1-5; D gene uncertain. Looked up from germline, CDR1 is DFQATT and CDR2 is SNEGSKA (reference sequence). CDR3 length: 12 residues. The V end was cut by 3 bases, the J end by 2 bases, with 5 bases between. For the CDR3, the DNA is TGCAGTGCTAGTCCGCGCAATCAGCCCCAGCATTTT. Translation gives CSASPRNQPQHF.

The chain uses TRBV5-1 and TRBJ1-6; maybe TRBD1 (6 bases). This CDR3 has 15 residues. The ends were cut back, 4 bases at V and 7 bases at J, with 15 bases in the middle. The germline gives CDR1 SGHRS, CDR2 YFSETQ. CDR3: CASSLIQGGNSPLHF. The DNA of the CDR3 is TGCGCCAGCAGCCTTATACAGGGTGGGAATTCACCCCTCCACTTT.